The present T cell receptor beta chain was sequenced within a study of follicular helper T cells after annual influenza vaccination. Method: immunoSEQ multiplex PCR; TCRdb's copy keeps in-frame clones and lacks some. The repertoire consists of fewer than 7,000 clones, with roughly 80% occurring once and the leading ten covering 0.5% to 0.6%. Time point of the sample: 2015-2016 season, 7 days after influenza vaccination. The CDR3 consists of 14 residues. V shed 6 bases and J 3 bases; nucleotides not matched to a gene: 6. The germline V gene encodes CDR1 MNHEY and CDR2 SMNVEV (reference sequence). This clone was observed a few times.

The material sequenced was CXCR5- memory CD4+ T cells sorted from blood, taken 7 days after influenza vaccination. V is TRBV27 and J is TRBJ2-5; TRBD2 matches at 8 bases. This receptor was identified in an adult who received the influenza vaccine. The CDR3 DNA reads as TGTGCCAGCAGGCGACTAGCGAGGGAAGAGACCCAGTACTTC. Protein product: CASRRLAREETQYF.